This record concerns one TCR beta chain sequence. The antigen remains undetermined. J gave up 2 bases and V 0 bases, and 3 bases lay outside the gene matches. Per the germline V gene, CDR1 is SGHRS and CDR2 is YFSETQ. The CDR3 sequence is 16 residues long. These data belong to a study of cytomegalovirus exposure and HLA in healthy donors. The study ran its PCR with 60 Vbeta and 13 Jbeta primers. Source study methods: The authors later counted about 80 million unique TCR beta chains, some 12 million of them shared. Produced via immunoSEQ multiplex PCR; TCRdb's table is partial and in-frame only. V, J and clone size derive from that table, while D and trimming were established from the DNA sequence. In the table there are over 100,000 clones, about two thirds of which are singletons. Broader study findings: Analysis was carried out at a later point, and it linked a missense DCLRE1C variant to TCR beta V- and J-gene trimming. Prior analysis indicated that the majority of TCR beta V segments exhibited productivity approximately 87% or approximately 30% of the time.

This clonotype was sampled from a man aged 25-45 years in good health and CMV-seropositive. Sequences were obtained from PBMCs. V usage is TRBV5-1 and J usage is TRBJ2-5; 11 bases map to TRBD2. The CDR3 spells CASSLAPSGGQETQYF. CDR3 sequence (DNA): TGCGCCAGCAGCTTGGCCCCTAGCGGGGGGCAAGAGACCCAGTACTTC.